This TCR beta chain was documented in a study of blood T cell repertoires in COVID-19. Study at large: Whether acute or convalescent, the COVID-19 samples came from the United States, Italy and Spain.

Clones were read by immunoSEQ multiplex PCR, and TCRdb kept only the in-frame ones, dropping some. The sample has tens of thousands of clones; around four fifths are singletons. The germline V and J ends were trimmed by 5 bases and 7 bases, with 14 bases remaining between them. This CDR3 has 13 amino acids. Germline CDR1 and CDR2: MNHEY and SMNVEV (reference sequence). The rearrangement uses TRBV27 and TRBJ1-2, with D possibly TRBD1 on 5 matching bases. The source is a human donor in a cohort sampled during active COVID-19. The specimen sequenced was peripheral blood. The CDR3 region is CASSNYQGLGYTF. In DNA, the CDR3 is TGTGCCAGCAGTAACTATCAGGGACTTGGCTACACCTTC.